This T cell receptor (beta chain) was profiled in a study of shared clonotypes between healthy human individuals. General observations from the study: The authors sampled blood alone, and tissue repertoires likely differ.

With regard to this clone: Antigen: not known.

The V and J ends lost 1 base and 8 bases respectively, with 12 bases between them. Germline lookup yields CDR1 MNHEY and CDR2 SVGAGI. This CDR3 is built from 14 residues. Using immunoSEQ multiplex PCR, the repertoire was profiled, and TCRdb retains in-frame clones only, with some absent. The table lists 600,000 to 750,000 clones, more than 70% of them singletons. This rearrangement joins TRBV6-5 to TRBJ2-1, with TRBD1 as a possible D gene (5 bases). The source is a woman in her twenties or thirties in good health. Sequencing input: memory CD4+ T cells sorted from blood. Sample subset: CD45RA-negative fraction. The CDR3 DNA sequence: TGTGCCAGCAGTTACTTAGGGGTCAGCGATGAGCAGTTCTTC. This encodes CASSYLGVSDEQFF.